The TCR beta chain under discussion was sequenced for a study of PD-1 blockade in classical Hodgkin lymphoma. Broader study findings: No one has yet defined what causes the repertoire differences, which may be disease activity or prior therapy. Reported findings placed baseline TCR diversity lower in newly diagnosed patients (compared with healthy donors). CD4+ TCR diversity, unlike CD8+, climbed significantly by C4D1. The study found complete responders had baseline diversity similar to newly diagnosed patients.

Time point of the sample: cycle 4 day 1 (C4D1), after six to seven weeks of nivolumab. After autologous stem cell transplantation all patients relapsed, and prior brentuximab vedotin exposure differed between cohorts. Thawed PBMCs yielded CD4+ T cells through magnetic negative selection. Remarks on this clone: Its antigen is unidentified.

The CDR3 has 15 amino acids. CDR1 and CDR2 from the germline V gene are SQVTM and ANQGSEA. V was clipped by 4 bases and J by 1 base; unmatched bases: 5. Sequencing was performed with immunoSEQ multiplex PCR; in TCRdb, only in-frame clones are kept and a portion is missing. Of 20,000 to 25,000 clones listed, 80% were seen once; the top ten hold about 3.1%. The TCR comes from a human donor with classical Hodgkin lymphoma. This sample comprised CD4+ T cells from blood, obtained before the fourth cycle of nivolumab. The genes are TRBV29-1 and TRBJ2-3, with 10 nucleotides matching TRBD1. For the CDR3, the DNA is TGCAGCGTTGGAAGGGGGACAGGGGGCACAGATACGCAGTATTTT. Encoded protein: CSVGRGTGGTDTQYF.